The clone carrying this TCR beta chain was seen many times. This CDR3 has 14 residues. Germline CDR1 reads SGHRS; CDR2 reads YFSETQ. The V and J ends lost 2 bases and 3 bases, in that order; junction bases with no gene match: 5. The sample originates from a study of T cells in Graves' hyperthyroidism and ophthalmopathy. The CDR3 regions of TCR beta were amplified from RNA transcripts. HTBI primers were used for first-round RT-PCR of the TCR CDR3. TCRdb re-derived calls from the multiplex PCR reads in MiXCR, one entry per CDR3 protein. The table records about 99,000 distinct CDR3 sequences, less than 55% of them present only once.

This chain joins TRBV5-1 and TRBJ2-7, with 7 nucleotides matching TRBD2. The sequenced sample was blood. This receptor was identified in a middle-aged man with Graves' hyperthyroidism. The CDR3 here is CASSLGTTFYEQYF. The CDR3 nucleotides are TGCGCCAGCAGCTTAGGGACTACCTTCTACGAGCAGTACTTC.